The rows below give T cell receptor beta chains drawn from one sample of a study of response to subunit inactivated influenza vaccine. TCRdb re-called the RT-PCR reads through MiXCR, storing one row per CDR3 protein. The repertoire includes about 150,000 distinct CDR3 sequences, 9.5% to 12% of them detected once, and roughly a third sits in the top ten. This specimen consisted of CD8+ T cells sorted from PBMCs, obtained roughly 24 months after vaccination. These receptors all stem from a man in his fifties or sixties who received an inactivated influenza vaccine. CDR3s leave out the opening cysteine and the closing phenylalanine or tryptophan. Fields, in order: V gene, CDR3 protein.

>TRBV6-1
ASSVLPSTDTQY
>TRBV7-6
ASSLLVTDSGNTIY
>TRBV6-2/TRBV6-3
ASSYEDGQETQY
>TRBV28
ASSSLSGVEQPQH
>TRBV20-1
SARKTGETQY
>TRBV9
ASSVGDTEAF
>TRBV27
ASSDSLAIHEQY
>TRBV12-3/TRBV12-4
ASSLDGHTEAF
>TRBV27
ASSLIVQTEAF
>TRBV28
ASSPAGAASQETQY
>TRBV29-1
SVIGSSYEQY
>TRBV9
ASSVSGLAGPGANVLT
>TRBV7-6
ASSPWTGQNTEAF
>TRBV20-1
SARDVRAGGPYNEQF
>TRBV12-3/TRBV12-4
ASTEVSSKETQY
>TRBV4-2
ASSQDALVYNEQF
>TRBV5-5
ASSFILAGPEAF
>TRBV4-2
ASSQEMGGYNEQF
>TRBV3-1
ASSRSRDSTEAF
>TRBV9
ASGIQGGAGELF
>TRBV2
ASSSADQTGELF
>TRBV7-9
ASSLDVLQDSYEQY
>TRBV5-1
ASSHENTGELF
>TRBV28
ASSSRGGAGRSKETQY
>TRBV4-3
ASSQSLGQGPYNEQF
>TRBV27
ASRVVAGGYNEQF
>TRBV4-3
ASSPGTSNYEQY
>TRBV6-2/TRBV6-3
ASSLGSPGATQY
>TRBV3-1
ASSQTGTFLAKNIQY
>TRBV6-1
ASSPLGGYNEQF
>TRBV11-2
ASSTNTGELF
>TRBV18
ASSPGTDRDSSYEQY